The 17 T cell receptor beta chains below all came from one sample that was sequenced in a study of Ad26.COV2.S vaccination and SARS-CoV-2 variants. Generated by immunoSEQ multiplex PCR, the TCRdb table keeps only in-frame clones and is missing some. The data hold roughly 350,000 clones, with about 86% observed a single time. Regarding treatment: roughly 19 received Ad26.COV2.S at low or high dose, single or two shots; about five received placebo; per-sample allocation not given. Day 63 following the first vaccine or placebo injection was when the samples were taken. Sequenced here: peripheral blood, sampled in a trial of Ad26.COV2.S vaccine versus placebo. The receptors here all came from a person between 18 and 65 years old who received the Ad26.COV2.S COVID-19 vaccine or a placebo.

The chain uses TRBV6-5 and TRBJ2-3, with a weak D call TRBD1 (6 bases). This CDR3 contains 14 residues. Trimming pared 8 bases from V and 0 bases from J, leaving 12 bases between. Germline loops: CDR1 MNHEY, CDR2 SVGAGI. The CDR3 region has the DNA TGTGCCAGCGTGATCACAGGGAGCACAGATACGCAGTATTTT. Protein: CASVITGSTDTQYF.

This clone was picked up a small number of times. The V and J genes are TRBV20-1 and TRBJ1-2; no definite D call. Germline assignment: CDR1 DFQATT and CDR2 SNEGSKA (reference sequence). The CDR3 has 13 amino acids. V dropped 3 bases and J dropped 4 bases, with 12 bases sitting between them. The CDR3 spells CSASLASLYGYTF. CDR3 DNA sequence: TGCAGTGCTAGTTTGGCCAGTCTCTATGGCTACACCTTC.

The V call is TRBV27, the J call TRBJ1-6; tentative D call: TRBD1 (5 bases). V was clipped by 9 bases and J by 9 bases, with 18 bases between them. The CDR3 contains 14 residues. Per germline, CDR1 MNHEY and CDR2 SMNVEV (reference sequence). The CDR3 spells CARPTWGVGSPLHF. The DNA of the CDR3 is TGTGCCAGACCGACTTGGGGGGTAGGTTCACCCCTCCACTTT.

This clone has a count of ten or more. The V gene is TRBV3-1 (or the pseudogene TRBV3-2), the J gene TRBJ2-3, with 8 bases lining up with TRBD2. The CDR3 totals 16 residues. Trimming removed 0 bases from V and 6 bases from J; junction bases left unmatched: 8. The germline V gene has CDR1 LGHDT and CDR2 YNNKEL (reference sequence). Written as DNA, the CDR3 is TGTGCCAGCAGCCAAGATTACGGGAGGGCCGGTGATACGCAGTATTTT. It codes for CASSQDYGRAGDTQYF.

The V and J genes are TRBV3-1 (or the pseudogene TRBV3-2) and TRBJ1-6; 10 nucleotides line up with TRBD1. Germline CDR1 reads LGHDT; CDR2 reads YNNKEL (reference sequence). The CDR3 totals 20 residues. V lost 0 bases and J lost 5; bases outside the gene matches: 13. CDR3 amino acids: CASSQEVWDRGILDNSPLHF. For the CDR3, the DNA is TGTGCCAGCAGCCAAGAAGTCTGGGACAGGGGAATTTTGGATAATTCACCCCTCCACTTT.

The CDR3, as DNA: TGTGCCAGCAGCCACGGACGGGCGGGCACTGAAGCTTTCTTT. Protein sequence: CASSHGRAGTEAFF. The rearrangement uses TRBV13 and TRBJ1-1; D is unresolved. Deletions cut 5 bases from V and 4 bases from J, with 14 bases between. CDR3 length: 14 residues. The germline gives CDR1 PRHDT, CDR2 FYEKMQ (reference sequence).

The CDR3 sequence: CASSPTQEGTQYF. The CDR3 DNA reads TGTGCCAGTAGTCCCACACAGGAGGGGACCCAGTACTTC. The genes are TRBV19 and TRBJ2-5; TRBD2 might be the D (6 bases). The length of the CDR3 is 13 residues. Germline V lookup: CDR1 LNHDA, CDR2 SQIVND (reference sequence). Trimming cost V 5 bases and J 7 bases, with 14 bases left between them. The variable domain in full, completed from reference TRBV19 and TRBJ2-5, reads DGGITQSPKYLFRKEGQNVTLSCEQNLNHDAMYWYRQDPGQGLRLIYYSQIVNDFQKGDIAEGYSVSREKKESFPLTVTSAQKNPTAFYLCASSPTQEGTQYFGPGTRLLVL.

V gene TRBV6-5 combines with J gene TRBJ2-1; no firm D call. Per germline, CDR1 MNHEY and CDR2 SVGAGI. The CDR3 length is 10 residues. Trimming shortened V by 6 bases and J by 7 bases, and 4 bases separated the two germline ends. The CDR3 sequence is CASRGNEQFF. DNA of the CDR3: TGTGCCAGCAGGGGGAATGAGCAGTTCTTC.

This clone has a handful of counts. The chain joins TRBV4-1 to TRBJ1-6; D uncertain. CDR1 is MGHRA, CDR2 YSYEKL, per germline. The CDR3 contains 16 residues. Between the trimmed V and J ends, which lost 1 base and 6 bases, there was a span of 13 bases. The CDR3 region has the DNA TGCGCCAGCAGCCAAGGGCTAGCTAGATCTAATTCACCCCTCCACTTT. Translated, it gives CASSQGLARSNSPLHF.

The chain joins TRBV19 to TRBJ2-3; possible D gene TRBD1, 6 bases. This CDR3 spans 14 amino acids. Germline V gene lookup returns CDR1 LNHDA and CDR2 SQIVND (reference sequence). V was clipped by 7 bases and J by 4 bases, with 15 bases between them. The CDR3, as DNA: TGTGCCAGTAATCGGCAGGGGTTCGCAGATACGCAGTATTTT. It specifies CASNRQGFADTQYF.

V usage is TRBV11-2 and J usage is TRBJ2-2; no definite D call. The CDR3 sequence is 14 residues long. The germline CDR1 and CDR2 sequences are SGHAT and FQNNGV. Trimming left V 3 bases short and J 2 bases short, with 7 bases between. CDR3 sequence reads: CASSFLYNTGELFF. The CDR3 bases are TGTGCCAGCAGCTTCCTGTACAACACCGGGGAGCTGTTTTTT. Full variable domain (missing parts from reference TRBV11-2 and TRBJ2-2): EAGVAQSPRYKIIEKRQSVAFWCNPISGHATLYWYQQILGQGPKLLIQFQNNGVVDDSQLPKDRFSAERLKGVDSTLKIQPAKLEDSAVYLCASSFLYNTGELFFGEGSRLTVL.

The chain joins TRBV10-3 to TRBJ2-1; D uncertain. Germline values: CDR1 ENHRY, CDR2 SYGVKD. The length of the CDR3 is 13 residues. V was trimmed by 6 bases and J by 3 bases, leaving 9 bases between them. The DNA of the CDR3 is TGTGCCATCAGCTACTTGTACTACAATGAGCAGTTCTTC. It is translated as CAISYLYYNEQFF.

The chain employs TRBV10-3 and TRBJ1-5; D gene uncertain. The CDR3 runs to 13 residues. In germline, CDR1 is ENHRY, CDR2 SYGVKD. V was trimmed by 10 bases and J by 1 base, leaving 11 bases between them. In DNA form, the CDR3 reads TGTGCCACCCTACAAGGGAGCAATCAGCCCCAGCATTTT. This sequence encodes CATLQGSNQPQHF.

This clone came up a few times. Different DNA sequences within this sample yield the same CDR3. The CDR3 coding sequence is TGTGCCACCAGGGGTCCTAACACTGAAGCTTTCTTT. The encoded protein is CATRGPNTEAFF. This chain links TRBV24-1 with TRBJ1-1; D gene ambiguous. The germline V and J ends were trimmed by 7 bases and 2 bases, with 7 bases remaining between them. From germline, CDR1 is KGHDR and CDR2 SFDVKD. There are 12 residues in the CDR3.

The chain employs TRBV10-3 and TRBJ2-2, with a weak D call TRBD2 (7 bases). There are 17 residues in the CDR3. V was shortened by 6 bases and J by 4 bases, with 21 bases between the two germline ends. Germline CDR1 and CDR2: ENHRY and SYGVKD. This CDR3 reads CAIRASTGGEGTGELFF. In DNA, the CDR3 is TGTGCCATCAGGGCATCTACGGGGGGCGAGGGCACCGGGGAGCTGTTTTTT.

The rearrangement uses TRBV2 and TRBJ1-5; 7 nucleotides line up with TRBD1. V lost 10 bases, J lost 3 bases, and 6 bases stayed unmatched. The CDR3 consists of 13 residues. The germline CDR1 and CDR2 sequences are SNHLY and FYNNEI. In DNA, the CDR3 is TGTGCCATCAAGACAGGGTACAATCAGCCCCAGCATTTT. Translating it yields CAIKTGYNQPQHF.

The rearrangement joins TRBV27 to TRBJ2-1, with a possible D match to TRBD1 (5 bases). This CDR3 region has 14 residues. The V gene lost 2 bases and the J gene lost 7 bases, with 12 bases spanning the gap. CDR1 MNHEY and CDR2 SMNVEV come from the germline V gene (reference sequence). Here the CDR3 DNA reads TGTGCCAGCAGTTTACAAGGGGCTAGGAATGAGCAGTTCTTC. Protein: CASSLQGARNEQFF.